The 18 T cell receptor beta chains below were found in one sample sequenced in a study of T-cell memory formation after mild COVID-19. Each CDR3 protein is one row after TCRdb ran MiXCR on the 5' RACE reads. The sample lists about 560,000 distinct CDR3 sequences, about 20% occurring once. The sample comprised PBMCs or a T cell subset sorted from them (not recorded which). The receptor set was obtained from an adult woman who had mild COVID-19 (a few samples of this study predate the infection). Cell type and time point are not known.

This clonotype was counted a few times. V and J are TRBV4-3 and TRBJ2-2, with D unresolved. The CDR3 spans 14 residues. V dropped 1 base and J dropped 8 bases, with 11 bases sitting between them. Germline CDR1 and CDR2: LGHNA and YSLEER. CDR3 amino acids: CASSQALLGGELFF. CDR3 DNA sequence: TGCGCCAGCAGCCAAGCCCTTTTAGGGGGGGAGCTGTTTTTT.

V usage is TRBV7-9 and J usage is TRBJ1-1, with TRBD1 as a possible D gene (5 bases). V was trimmed by 5 bases and J by 7 bases, leaving 14 bases between them. The V gene's germline CDR1 is SEHNR and CDR2 FQNEAQ (reference sequence). The CDR3 runs 13 residues. The CDR3 loop is CASSLGGSYEAFF. The CDR3 DNA follows: TGTGCCAGCAGCCTTGGGGGATCCTATGAAGCTTTCTTT.

The genes are TRBV4-1 and TRBJ1-4; TRBD1 agrees at 8 bases. This CDR3 has 16 residues. With 4 bases clipped from V and 4 bases from J, the junction kept 8 bases outside the gene matches. Germline lookup yields CDR1 MGHRA and CDR2 YSYEKL. In DNA, the CDR3 is TGCGCCAGCAGCCCAACCAGGGGGCGAGATAATGAAAAACTGTTTTTT. Its translation: CASSPTRGRDNEKLFF.

The rearrangement links TRBV14 to TRBJ1-4; 8 bases fit TRBD1. Trimming took 1 base from V and 1 from J; bases not matched to a gene: 11. From germline, CDR1 is SGHDN and CDR2 FVKESK. This CDR3 is built from 19 residues. The CDR3 DNA reads as TGTGCCAGCAGCCAAGCCCAGGGGGCAGGGGGCATAACTAATGAAAAACTGTTTTTT. It is translated as CASSQAQGAGGITNEKLFF.

The V gene is TRBV6-1, the J gene TRBJ2-7; D is unclear. This CDR3 contains 11 residues. V was clipped by 8 bases and J by 4 bases, with 9 bases between them. Per germline, CDR1 MNHNS and CDR2 SASEGT. The CDR3 is CASRLGYEQYF. The CDR3 DNA reads TGTGCCAGCCGTTTAGGGTACGAGCAGTACTTC.

This chain links TRBV24-1 with TRBJ2-1, with 9 bases lining up with TRBD1. V dropped 4 bases and J dropped 5; count of bases not matched to a gene: 17. Germline CDR1 and CDR2: KGHDR and SFDVKD. The CDR3 runs 19 residues. CDR3 in amino acids: CATSDGTGHMRLGHNEQFF. CDR3 coding DNA: TGTGCCACCAGTGACGGGACAGGGCATATGCGGCTAGGCCACAATGAGCAGTTCTTC.

The chain links TRBV13 to TRBJ2-3; 9 nucleotides match TRBD1. The CDR3 runs to 15 residues. Germline loops: CDR1 PRHDT, CDR2 FYEKMQ (reference sequence). The ends lost 3 bases at V and 6 bases at J; junction bases unmatched: 7. Here the CDR3 reads CASSFQQGARDTQYF. For the CDR3, the DNA is TGTGCCAGCAGCTTTCAACAGGGGGCCAGGGATACGCAGTATTTT.

This clonotype was observed a few times. The chain joins TRBV5-6 to TRBJ2-7; TRBD1 might be the D (5 bases). Germline V gene sequence: CDR1 SGHDT, CDR2 YYEEEE. V was pared by 1 base and J by 2 bases, with 16 bases between. This CDR3 is built from 16 residues. CDR3 coding DNA: TGTGCCAGCAGCTTGAGTCGCAGGGTGGAACCCTACGAGCAGTACTTC. It yields the protein CASSLSRRVEPYEQYF.

The rearrangement links TRBV12-3 or TRBV12-4 to TRBJ1-1; a possible D gene is TRBD1 (6 bases). Trimming cost V 5 bases and J 7 bases, with 17 bases left between them. This CDR3 is built from 14 residues. The CDR3 DNA sequence: TGTGCCAGCAGTCATGGGGGAAGGGACATTGAAGCTTTCTTT. Translated, it gives CASSHGGRDIEAFF.

The sample holds a few counts of this clonotype. J is TRBJ2-7 and V is TRBV15; 9 nucleotides match TRBD2. Trimming removed 0 bases from V and 2 bases from J; junction bases left unmatched: 2. The CDR3 is made up of 15 amino acids. Germline-derived CDR1 and CDR2 are LNHNV and YYDKDF (reference sequence). For the CDR3, the DNA is TGTGCCACCAGCAGAGATAGCGGGAGAACCTACGAGCAGTACTTC. Translated: CATSRDSGRTYEQYF.

This clonotype was detected only a few times. The chain is built from TRBV7-6 and TRBJ1-4; possible D gene TRBD1, 6 bases. The CDR3 is made up of 17 amino acids. The germline gives CDR1 SGHVS, CDR2 FNYEAQ. V lost 1 base, J lost 10 bases, and 22 bases lay in between. CDR3 coding DNA: TGTGCCAGCAGCTTAGAATTTAGGACAGCGCGAACTGGAAAACTGTTTTTT. It translates to CASSLEFRTARTGKLFF.

The V call is TRBV4-1, the J call TRBJ2-3, with D perhaps matching TRBD1 or TRBD2 (7 bases each). CDR1 is MGHRA, CDR2 YSYEKL, per germline. V lost 6 bases and J lost 3, with 10 bases in between. The CDR3 has 13 residues. In nucleotides, the CDR3 is TGCGCCAGCAGGCAGGGGGGGACAGATACGCAGTATTTT. Its translation: CASRQGGTDTQYF.

The chain has TRBV4-3 and TRBJ2-7; TRBD2 matches 8 bases. This CDR3 contains 17 residues. In germline, CDR1 is LGHNA, CDR2 YSLEER. V shed 0 bases, J shed 3 bases, and the junction held 10 bases outside the gene matches. The CDR3 sequence: CASSQDRAGLVGYEQYF. The CDR3 DNA sequence: TGCGCCAGCAGCCAAGATCGGGCGGGACTAGTAGGCTACGAGCAGTACTTC.

This clonotype was counted a few times. V and J are TRBV7-2 and TRBJ2-7, with D possibly matching TRBD1 (6 bases). Germline CDR1 SGHTA, CDR2 FQGNSA. V was cut by 1 base and J by 3 bases, with 10 bases left in between. There are 14 residues in the CDR3. The chain's CDR3 is CASSLEEGVYEQYF. CDR3 sequence (DNA): TGTGCCAGCAGCTTAGAAGAGGGGGTCTACGAGCAGTACTTC.

This chain connects TRBV6-5 to TRBJ1-4, with 9 bases that match TRBD1. CDR1 is MNHEY, CDR2 SVGAGI, per germline. The CDR3 runs 14 residues. The ends lost 5 bases at V and 4 bases at J; junction bases unmatched: 2. CDR3 loop: CASSRQGDNEKLFF. For the CDR3, the DNA is TGTGCCAGCAGTCGACAGGGGGATAATGAAAAACTGTTTTTT.

This clonotype was seen a few times. The gene calls are TRBV6-5 and TRBJ1-1; no clear D. The ends were cut back, 7 bases at V and 0 bases at J, with 15 bases in the middle. Germline-derived CDR1 and CDR2 are MNHEY and SVGAGI. This CDR3 region has 15 residues. CDR3 loop: CASTNIGGLNTEAFF. The CDR3 bases are TGTGCCAGCACGAATATAGGCGGGTTGAACACTGAAGCTTTCTTT.

This clonotype was detected a few times. The chain combines TRBV10-3 with TRBJ2-2; D unclear. Between the trimmed V and J ends, which lost 8 bases and 0 bases, there was a span of 7 bases. Per the germline V gene, CDR1 is ENHRY and CDR2 is SYGVKD. CDR3 length: 13 amino acids. For the CDR3, the DNA is TGTGCCATCGGTCCACCGAACACCGGGGAGCTGTTTTTT. This encodes CAIGPPNTGELFF.

The sample holds a few counts of this clonotype. The chain links TRBV7-9 to TRBJ2-1; no reliable D call. Germline loops: CDR1 SEHNR, CDR2 FQNEAQ (reference sequence). The CDR3 has 11 amino acids. V dropped 3 bases and J dropped 8 bases, with 5 bases sitting between them. Here the CDR3 reads CASSFPDEQFF. In DNA form, the CDR3 reads TGTGCCAGCAGCTTCCCCGATGAGCAGTTCTTC.